This T cell receptor (beta chain) originates from a study of blood T cell repertoires in COVID-19. At the level of the study: Researchers got acute and convalescent COVID-19 samples from the United States, Italy and Spain. PBMCs, B-cell-depleted T cells, or T cells were the source of the cDNA or gDNA that made up the material.

The germline V gene has CDR1 GTSNPN and CDR2 SVGIG (reference sequence). The CDR3 length is 16 residues. The junction had 15 bases not matched to a gene; V was cut back by 4 bases and J by 9 bases. Per the original data handling: Nucleated cell number was recorded as an estimate derived from reference gene primer amplification. Measured with immunoSEQ multiplex PCR; TCRdb has only the in-frame clones, and not every one. V and J calls and clone size are those listed in that table; D and trimming were worked out from the DNA. The sample consists of 250,000 to 300,000 clones, roughly 91% of them appearing once.

The source material was PBMCs or T cells enriched from blood (not recorded which). V is TRBV30 and J is TRBJ1-2, with 12 positions matching TRBD1. The origin of this receptor is a woman aged 60-75 years in a cohort exposed to, infected with or recovered from COVID-19 (not recorded which). The CDR3 loop reads CAWIRGTGGAGLRYTF. The CDR3, as DNA: TGTGCCTGGATTCGCGGGACAGGGGGCGCGGGGCTTCGCTACACCTTC.